This T cell receptor beta chain is from a study of metastatic and nonmetastatic thyroid tumors. Each patient came to thyroid surgery without any prior treatment (of any kind). This clone is labeled as medium-sized (0.01 to 0.1%). Trimming took 0 bases from V and 4 from J, leaving 10 bases between them. Germline CDR1 and CDR2: LNHNV and YYDKDF (reference sequence). The CDR3 spans 14 residues. TCRdb re-analyzed the PCR reads using MiXCR. The sample has approximately 41,000 clones, more than 20% seen once. The rearrangement uses TRBV15 and TRBJ2-7; the D is unclear. This TCR derives from a female donor with papillary thyroid cancer or a benign thyroid nodule (not recorded which). Some clones in this sample may be carry-over from other donors' samples. The sequenced material came from tumor tissue. The CDR3 loop is CATSRESGFYEQYF. CDR3 nucleotide sequence: TGTGCCACCAGCAGAGAGTCCGGGTTTTACGAGCAGTACTTC.